The T cell receptor (beta chain) described here comes from a study of shared T cell receptors in the human thymus. J was trimmed by 8 bases and V by 6 bases; bases with no gene match: 7. The CDR3 has 14 residues. The V gene's germline CDR1 is SGDLS and CDR2 YYNGEE. The table came from immunoSEQ multiplex PCR; TCRdb's copy has only in-frame clones and leaves some out. The data contain approximately 400,000 clones, 85% to 95% of them singletons. This sequence originates from a human donor. Material for sequencing was thymocytes. The rearrangement uses TRBV9 and TRBJ2-1, with 11 bases fitting TRBD1. CDR3 nucleotide sequence: TGTGCCAGCAACGGGGGACAGGGGGTCGATGAGCAGTTCTTC. This sequence encodes CASNGGQGVDEQFF.